This T cell receptor beta chain is drawn from a study of Ad26.COV2.S vaccination and SARS-CoV-2 variants. TCRdb keeps only in-frame clones here, not all; method: immunoSEQ multiplex PCR. The repertoire holds about 680,000 clones, with roughly 90% as singletons. V was clipped by 7 bases and J by 0 bases; unmatched bases: 8. Germline V gene lookup returns CDR1 SGDLS and CDR2 YYNGEE. This CDR3 is 17 amino acids long. Treatment: about 20 received Ad26.COV2.S at low or high dose, single or two shots; 5 received placebo; per-sample allocation not given. The study sampled participants on day 63 after the first vaccine or placebo injection.

This TCR derives from a person between 18 and 65 years old who received the Ad26.COV2.S COVID-19 vaccine or a placebo. The sample in question was peripheral blood, obtained in a trial of Ad26.COV2.S vaccine versus placebo. V is TRBV9 and J is TRBJ2-6, with 9 bases matching TRBD1. The CDR3 region is CASGTGTGFSGANVLTF. In DNA, the CDR3 is TGTGCCAGCGGGACCGGGACAGGGTTCTCTGGGGCCAACGTCCTGACTTTC.